This paragraph covers one TCR beta chain sequence. Its target is unknown. The V and J ends lost 7 bases and 2 bases, in that order; junction bases with no gene match: 5. This CDR3 is built from 14 residues. Germline CDR1 MRHNA, CDR2 SNTAGT. The source of the sample is a study of graft-versus-host responses after intestinal transplantation. For the study at large: Tacrolimus plus steroids were given to all recipients for approximately three years, preceded by anti-thymocyte globulin induction. Overall study results and limits: Researchers found GvH clones in recipient marrow, and some showed up first in ileum or blood. Graft-versus-host to host-versus-graft clonal ratios in allografts were high in patients with graft-donor T cell macrochimerism.

The protocol was immunoSEQ multiplex PCR, while the TCRdb copy is restricted to in-frame clones and leaves out a portion. The top ten hold roughly 0.5% of the sample, which has tens of thousands of clones, less than 95% seen once. The chain is built from TRBV6-4 and TRBJ2-5, with TRBD1 matching 9 bases. The clonotype originates from a human patient who received an intestinal transplant, so some T cells may come from the graft donor. The starting material was PBMCs, obtained 156 days after intestinal transplant. The CDR3 coding sequence is TGTGCCAGCAACGGACAGGGGCGTCAAGAGACCCAGTACTTC. It translates to CASNGQGRQETQYF.